This is a list of T cell receptor beta chains from one sample in a study of T-cell memory formation after mild COVID-19. TCRdb redid the calling of the 5' RACE reads with MiXCR, one entry per CDR3 protein. Here the sample spans about 470,000 distinct CDR3 sequences, nearly 25% being singletons. Sequenced input: PBMCs or a T cell subset sorted from them (not recorded which). Receptor source: an adult woman who had mild COVID-19 (a few samples of this study predate the infection). Cell type and time point are not known. Each CDR3 is given with its conserved first and last residue. Each record gives: D gene, clone size, CDR3 length, J gene, V gene, CDR3 protein, CDR3 DNA. The D gene is left open where the match is weak. Clone sizes are given selectively: once, few, many, or a class where the clone is expanded.

TRBD2	few	12	TRBJ2-1	TRBV20-1	CSAPRASGRPNF	TGCAGTGCCCCTAGGGCTAGCGGGAGGCCTAACTTC
TRBD2	few	18	TRBJ2-1	TRBV7-6	CASSLARGGGGAYNEQFF	TGTGCCAGCAGCTTAGCGCGGGGCGGCGGGGGGGCCTACAATGAGCAGTTCTTC
NA	few	16	TRBJ2-7	TRBV6-2/TRBV6-3	CASSRMGPPLADEQYF	TGTGCCAGCAGTCGAATGGGACCGCCGCTAGCTGACGAGCAGTACTTC
NA	NA	14	TRBJ2-7	TRBV19	CASSRGPVSYEQYF	TGTGCCAGTAGCAGGGGTCCAGTTTCCTACGAGCAGTACTTC
NA	few	14	TRBJ1-3	TRBV5-5	CASSFEGSGNTIYF	TGTGCCAGCAGCTTTGAGGGTTCTGGAAACACCATATATTTT
NA	many	15	TRBJ2-6	TRBV5-1	CASSPFPSGANVLTF	TGCGCCAGCAGCCCCTTCCCCTCTGGGGCCAACGTCCTGACTTTC
TRBD1	few	14	TRBJ1-5	TRBV6-6	CASRGTGRGQPQHF	TGTGCCAGCAGGGGGACAGGGCGGGGTCAGCCCCAGCATTTT
TRBD2	NA	13	TRBJ2-3	TRBV5-1	CASSRGGLDTQYF	TGCGCCAGCAGCCGGGGGGGTCTAGATACGCAGTATTTT
NA	NA	16	TRBJ2-2	TRBV5-1	CASSLVGQRNTGELFF	TGCGCCAGCAGCTTGGTAGGCCAGAGGAACACCGGGGAGCTGTTTTTT
NA	few	14	TRBJ2-7	TRBV13	CASSKTSYSYEQYF	TGTGCCAGCAGTAAAACATCGTACTCCTACGAGCAGTACTTC
NA	NA	13	TRBJ2-7	TRBV7-2	CASSLGGWREQYF	TGTGCCAGCAGCTTAGGGGGTTGGAGGGAGCAGTACTTC
TRBD2	NA	14	TRBJ2-1	TRBV24-1	CAVARGGAPDEQFF	TGTGCCGTCGCACGGGGGGGCGCCCCGGATGAGCAGTTCTTC
NA	NA	14	TRBJ2-5	TRBV23-1	CASSPTGIQETQYF	TGCGCCAGCAGTCCGACCGGAATCCAAGAGACCCAGTACTTC
TRBD2	many	15	TRBJ2-2	TRBV4-3	CASSQGLDRGGELFF	TGCGCCAGCAGCCAGGGACTAGATCGGGGCGGGGAGCTGTTTTTT
TRBD1	NA	17	TRBJ1-5	TRBV19	CASNVGQGGYSNQPQHF	TGTGCCAGTAACGTCGGACAGGGGGGTTATAGCAATCAGCCCCAGCATTTT
TRBD1	few	17	TRBJ2-7	TRBV4-1	CASSQLPGQGAKYEQYF	TGCGCCAGCAGCCAACTACCGGGACAGGGGGCCAAATACGAGCAGTACTTC
NA	NA	14	TRBJ2-2	TRBV27	CASKGTLNTGELFF	TGTGCCAGCAAGGGGACACTTAACACCGGGGAGCTGTTTTTT
TRBD1	NA	16	TRBJ1-1	TRBV7-9	CASSREPGTEDTEAFF	TGTGCCAGCAGCCGCGAGCCCGGGACAGAAGACACTGAAGCTTTCTTT
NA	NA	11	TRBJ1-1	TRBV30	CAWGGAAEAFF	TGTGCCTGGGGGGGCGCGGCTGAAGCTTTCTTT
NA	NA	16	TRBJ1-5	TRBV12-3/TRBV12-4	CASSSGQLYSNQPQHF	TGTGCCAGCAGTTCTGGACAGTTGTATAGCAATCAGCCCCAGCATTTT
NA	few	14	TRBJ1-4	TRBV15	CATSKTATNEKLFF	TGTGCCACCAGCAAGACAGCAACTAATGAAAAACTGTTTTTT
TRBD2	few	15	TRBJ2-1	TRBV27	CASSFREVGLNEQFF	TGTGCCAGCAGTTTCCGGGAGGTGGGTCTCAATGAGCAGTTCTTC
TRBD1	many	16	TRBJ1-5	TRBV4-2	CASSQGVQGSNQPQHF	TGTGCCAGCAGCCAAGGGGTACAGGGGAGCAATCAGCCCCAGCATTTT
NA	NA	15	TRBJ2-6	TRBV29-1	CSVGARLSGANVLTF	TGCAGCGTTGGTGCCCGTCTCTCTGGGGCCAACGTCCTGACTTTC
TRBD2	NA	17	TRBJ2-2	TRBV5-6	CASSHKLAGSGDRELFF	TGTGCCAGCAGCCATAAACTAGCGGGAAGTGGTGACAGGGAGCTGTTTTTT
NA	NA	13	TRBJ1-2	TRBV29-1	CSVDGDTVNGYTF	TGCAGCGTTGACGGAGACACGGTAAATGGCTACACCTTC
TRBD1	few	16	TRBJ2-4	TRBV29-1	CSVGFGQGPGKNIQYF	TGCAGCGTTGGATTCGGACAGGGGCCCGGCAAAAACATTCAGTACTTC
TRBD2	NA	16	TRBJ2-1	TRBV5-4	CASSLEGTTPGNEQFF	TGTGCCAGCAGCTTGGAAGGGACTACCCCGGGCAATGAGCAGTTCTTC
TRBD1	few	14	TRBJ1-2	TRBV12-3/TRBV12-4	CASTTTGNDYGYTF	TGTGCCAGCACTACGACAGGGAATGACTATGGCTACACCTTC
NA	NA	15	TRBJ2-1	TRBV7-3	CASSPPGPAYNEQFF	TGTGCCAGCAGCCCCCCAGGGCCCGCCTACAATGAGCAGTTCTTC
NA	NA	13	TRBJ2-3	TRBV19	CAGRLESTDTQYF	TGTGCCGGAAGACTAGAGAGCACAGATACGCAGTATTTT
NA	many	14	TRBJ1-1	TRBV6-5	CASSPVGVQGEAFF	TGTGCCAGCTCACCTGTGGGGGTACAGGGTGAAGCTTTCTTT
NA	many	14	TRBJ2-7	TRBV4-1	CASSQRQLSYEQYF	TGCGCCAGCAGCCAAAGACAGCTCTCCTACGAGCAGTACTTC
NA	few	12	TRBJ2-1	TRBV20-1	CSAGRTYNEQFF	TGCAGTGCTGGGCGAACCTACAATGAGCAGTTCTTC
NA	NA	15	TRBJ2-1	TRBV27	CASSRYGGAYNEQFF	TGTGCCAGCAGCCGGTACGGGGGAGCTTACAATGAGCAGTTCTTC
NA	NA	15	TRBJ2-7	TRBV24-1	CATSDSTGSSYEQYF	TGTGCCACCAGTGATTCGACAGGATCCTCCTACGAGCAGTACTTC
NA	NA	17	TRBJ1-1	TRBV19	CASSLKAGPREDTEAFF	TGTGCCAGTAGTCTGAAGGCCGGGCCACGGGAAGACACTGAAGCTTTCTTT
NA	NA	13	TRBJ2-1	TRBV5-6	CASSFSRPNEQFF	TGTGCCAGCAGCTTTTCTAGGCCCAATGAGCAGTTCTTC
NA	NA	14	TRBJ1-6	TRBV20-1	CSAPGQSYNSPLHF	TGCAGTGCTCCCGGACAGTCATATAATTCACCCCTCCACTTT
TRBD1	few	11	TRBJ1-2	TRBV5-1	CATRTGASYTF	TGCGCCACCCGGACAGGGGCGAGCTACACCTTC
TRBD2	NA	15	TRBJ2-2	TRBV29-1	CSVTPGLARTGELFF	TGCAGCGTGACTCCGGGACTAGCGAGAACCGGGGAGCTGTTTTTT
TRBD1	NA	17	TRBJ2-7	TRBV18	CASSPPSRTGDSYEQYF	TGTGCCAGCTCACCACCGTCAAGGACAGGTGACTCCTACGAGCAGTACTTC
TRBD2	few	13	TRBJ2-7	TRBV20-1	CSAKAGGNYEQYF	TGCAGTGCTAAAGCGGGGGGAAACTACGAGCAGTACTTC
NA	few	19	TRBJ2-7	TRBV10-3	CAISSLQARLGIGDYEQYF	TGTGCCATCAGTAGTTTGCAGGCCAGACTTGGTATCGGGGACTACGAGCAGTACTTC